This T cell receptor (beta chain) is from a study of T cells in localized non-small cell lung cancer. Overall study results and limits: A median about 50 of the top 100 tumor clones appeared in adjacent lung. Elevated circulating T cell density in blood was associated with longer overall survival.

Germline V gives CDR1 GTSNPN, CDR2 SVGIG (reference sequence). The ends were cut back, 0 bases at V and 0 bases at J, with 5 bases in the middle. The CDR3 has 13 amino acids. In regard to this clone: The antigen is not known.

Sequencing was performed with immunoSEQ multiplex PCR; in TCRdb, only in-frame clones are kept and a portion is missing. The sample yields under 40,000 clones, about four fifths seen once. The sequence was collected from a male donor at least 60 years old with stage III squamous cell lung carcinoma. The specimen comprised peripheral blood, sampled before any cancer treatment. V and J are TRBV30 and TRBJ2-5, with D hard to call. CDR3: CAWSVSYQETQYF. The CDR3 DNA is TGTGCCTGGAGTGTCAGCTACCAAGAGACCCAGTACTTC.